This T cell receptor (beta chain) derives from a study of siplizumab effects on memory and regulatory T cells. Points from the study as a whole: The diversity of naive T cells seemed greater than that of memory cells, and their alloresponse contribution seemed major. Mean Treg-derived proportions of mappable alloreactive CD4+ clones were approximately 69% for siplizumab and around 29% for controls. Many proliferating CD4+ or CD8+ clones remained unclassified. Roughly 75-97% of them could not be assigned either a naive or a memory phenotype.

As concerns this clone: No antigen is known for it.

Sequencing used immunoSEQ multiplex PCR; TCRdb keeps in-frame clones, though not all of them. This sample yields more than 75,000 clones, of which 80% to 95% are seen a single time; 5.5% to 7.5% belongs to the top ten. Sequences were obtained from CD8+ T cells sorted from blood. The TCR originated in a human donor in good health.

CDR3 sequence: CASSSVQGRNTEAFF. For the CDR3, the DNA is TGTGCCAGCAGCTCCGTACAGGGAAGGAACACTGAAGCTTTCTTT. The gene calls are TRBV7-8 and TRBJ1-1, with D possibly matching TRBD1 (6 bases). Germline CDR1 and CDR2: SGHVS and FQNEAQ. V was trimmed by 4 bases and J by 1 base, leaving 13 bases between them. This CDR3 is built from 15 residues.